The sample holds a few counts of the clone carrying this T cell receptor (beta chain). No antigen is known for it. This sample was taken from a study of T and B cells in COVID-19 patients. At the level of the study: Peripheral blood came from COVID-19 patients with active infection or after recovery. Of around 20 active-infection patients, some 18 carried comorbidities linked to unfavorable COVID-19 outcome. Study findings and constraints: Symptomatic-phase blood samples from mildly ill patients and early samples from severe cases were scarce. Highly clonal in active COVID-19, TRB repertoires exceeded healthy-donor diversity and richness at recovery.

In germline, CDR1 is MRHNA, CDR2 SNTAGT. CDR3 length: 15 amino acids. The V end was cut by 3 bases, the J end by 0 bases, with 12 bases between. BIOMED2 TRB-A/B primer pools were used in multiplex TRB PCR. A single record per CDR3 protein comes from TCRdb applying MiXCR to the multiplex PCR reads. Seen here are fewer than 20,000 distinct CDR3 sequences, 36% observed once, and the top ten hold 16%. TRB was amplified from about 250-500 ng of blood genomic DNA. This TCR was sampled from a human donor with active COVID-19. The sample was blood. This chain joins TRBV6-4 and TRBJ2-7; no clear D gene. CDR3 sequence (DNA): TGTGCCAGCAGTGAAGTTGTGCAGGTCTCCTACGAGCAGTACTTC. Translated, it gives CASSEVVQVSYEQYF.